The source of this T cell receptor (beta chain) is a study of blood T cell repertoires in COVID-19. Germline CDR1 is SGHAT and CDR2 is FQNNGV. V shed 4 bases and J 7 bases; nucleotides not matched to a gene: 10. This CDR3 is 17 amino acids long. Method: immunoSEQ multiplex PCR; TCRdb's copy keeps in-frame clones and lacks some. In the table there are 130,000 to 150,000 clones, around nine tenths of which are singletons. The rearrangement joins TRBV11-2 to TRBJ2-1, with 13 bases aligning to TRBD2. This clonotype originated in a woman in her 50s with active or convalescent COVID-19. The specimen sequenced was peripheral blood. In DNA form, the CDR3 reads TGTGCCAGCAGCTCCCCCCGGACTAGCGGGAGAGGTAATGAGCAGTTCTTC. Translation: CASSSPRTSGRGNEQFF.